This is a list of T cell receptor beta chains from one sample in a study of cytomegalovirus exposure and HLA in healthy donors. Assay: immunoSEQ multiplex PCR; the TCRdb copy retains only in-frame clones and omits some. The data show around 220,000 clones, with about 80% seen just once and 1.5% to 2% held by the top ten. The sample consisted of PBMCs. The origin of the receptors is a man between 18 and 35 years old in good health and CMV-seronegative. The CDR3 runs from the conserved cysteine through the conserved F or W. The D gene is left open where the match is weak. Rows give clone size only sometimes, using once, few, many, or a class for an expanded clone.

>TRBJ2-7|TRBV4-1|.|.
CASSQSNSPLYEQYF
TGCGCCAGCAGCCAATCAAACAGCCCCTTATACGAGCAGTACTTC
>TRBJ1-1|TRBV7-8|.|TRBD1
CASSPGPGQGSEAFF
TGTGCCAGCAGCCCGGGACCGGGACAGGGGTCTGAAGCTTTCTTT
>TRBJ1-5|TRBV19|.|.
CASMGIYAGSSNQPQHF
TGTGCCAGTATGGGCATATATGCGGGGTCAAGCAATCAGCCCCAGCATTTT
>TRBJ1-1|TRBV9|.|.
CASSVVGSAENTEAFF
TGTGCCAGCAGCGTAGTAGGGAGCGCGGAGAACACTGAAGCTTTCTTT
>TRBJ2-5|TRBV29-1|.|TRBD2
CSVVLAGGGETQYF
TGCAGCGTTGTTCTAGCGGGAGGGGGAGAGACCCAGTACTTC
>TRBJ2-1|TRBV4-3|.|.
CASSQRWGAGGKSNEQFF
TGCGCCAGCAGCCAACGATGGGGGGCAGGGGGAAAGAGCAATGAGCAGTTCTTC
>TRBJ1-3|TRBV11-3|.|TRBD1
CASSSTGDSGNTIYF
TGTGCCAGCAGCTCGACAGGGGACTCCGGAAACACCATATATTTT
>TRBJ2-7|TRBV5-4|.|TRBD1
CASGTGEIYEQYF
TGTGCCAGCGGGACAGGGGAAATCTACGAGCAGTACTTC
>TRBJ1-5|TRBV15|.|.
CATSRDLWQDRNQPQHF
TGTGCCACCAGCAGAGATCTCTGGCAGGATCGCAATCAGCCCCAGCATTTT
>TRBJ2-2|TRBV19|.|TRBD1
CASRGTGNTGELFF
TGTGCCAGTAGGGGGACAGGGAACACCGGGGAGCTGTTTTTT
>TRBJ2-2|TRBV6-6|once|.
CASGGTVSTGELFF
TGTGCCAGCGGGGGGACAGTGAGCACCGGGGAGCTGTTTTTT
>TRBJ1-2|TRBV28|.|.
CASSRQTNYGYTF
TGTGCCAGCAGTAGACAGACCAACTATGGCTACACCTTC
>TRBJ2-7|TRBV27|.|.
CASSPSVTVNEQYF
TGTGCCAGCAGTCCAAGCGTCACGGTCAACGAGCAGTACTTC
>TRBJ2-7|TRBV13|.|TRBD1
CASSVRGTAYEQYF
TGTGCCAGCAGCGTTAGGGGGACAGCCTACGAGCAGTACTTC
>TRBJ2-1|TRBV5-6|once|.
CASSLGHRLNYNEQFF
TGTGCCAGCAGCTTGGGACACCGCTTGAATTACAATGAGCAGTTCTTC
>TRBJ1-1|TRBV30|.|.
CAWSVRWSGRMNTEAFF
TGTGCCTGGAGTGTAAGGTGGAGCGGAAGGATGAACACTGAAGCTTTCTTT
>TRBJ1-5|TRBV27|many|.
CASSLGGGSNQPQHF
TGTGCCAGCAGTTTGGGAGGGGGGAGCAATCAGCCCCAGCATTTT
>TRBJ2-7|TRBV6-5|once|TRBD1
CASSQATGTDEQYF
TGTGCCAGCAGTCAGGCGACAGGGACGGACGAGCAGTACTTC
>TRBJ2-5|TRBV4-1|.|TRBD2
CASSLLGGEKETQYF
TGCGCCAGCAGCCTCCTCGGGGGGGAGAAAGAGACCCAGTACTTC
>TRBJ2-3|TRBV7-9|.|TRBD2
CASSAVTSGIDTDTQYF
TGTGCCAGCAGCGCCGTCACTAGCGGGATTGACACAGATACGCAGTATTTT
>TRBJ2-2|TRBV5-1|.|TRBD2
CASSFGLAGGSGELFF
TGCGCCAGCAGCTTCGGACTAGCGGGGGGGAGCGGGGAGCTGTTTTTT
>TRBJ1-1|TRBV30|.|.
CAWSVRWGGETEAFF
TGTGCCTGGAGTGTGAGGTGGGGCGGTGAGACTGAAGCTTTCTTT
>TRBJ1-2|TRBV5-1|.|TRBD1
CASSGPGQGLDGYTF
TGCGCCAGCAGCGGGCCGGGACAGGGTTTGGATGGCTACACCTTC
>TRBJ2-5|TRBV28|.|.
CASTPGLEETQYF
TGTGCCAGCACTCCGGGACTTGAAGAGACCCAGTACTTC
>TRBJ2-4|TRBV30|.|.
CAWSLAKNIQYF
TGTGCCTGGAGTCTAGCCAAAAACATTCAGTACTTC
>TRBJ1-4|TRBV6-5|.|TRBD1
CASRSSGQAHGELFF
TGTGCCAGCAGATCCTCGGGACAGGCCCACGGTGAACTGTTTTTT
>TRBJ2-7|TRBV27|.|TRBD2
CASSLKGLGMYEQYF
TGTGCCAGCAGTTTAAAGGGACTAGGGATGTACGAGCAGTACTTC
>TRBJ1-6|TRBV5-4|.|TRBD1
CASSQTGGENSPLHF
TGCGCCAGCAGCCAGACAGGGGGCGAGAATTCACCCCTCCACTTT
>TRBJ1-3|TRBV7-2|.|TRBD1
CASSIRGQRGNTIYF
TGTGCCAGCAGCATCCGGGGACAGAGGGGAAACACCATATATTTT
>TRBJ1-2|TRBV19|.|TRBD1
CASSPRGQGIPPKDYGYTF
TGTGCCAGTAGTCCAAGAGGACAGGGTATCCCACCAAAAGATTATGGCTACACCTTC
>TRBJ2-1|TRBV9|.|.
CASSAPGGSNEQFF
TGTGCCAGCAGCGCCCCGGGGGGCTCGAATGAGCAGTTCTTC
>TRBJ2-7|TRBV4-3|.|TRBD2
CASSRGTSGGYEQYF
TGCGCCAGCAGCCGGGGGACTAGCGGGGGCTACGAGCAGTACTTC
>TRBJ2-3|TRBV7-2|.|TRBD2
CASSLVDIRGGGLEYF
TGTGCCAGCAGCTTAGTCGATATTCGCGGGGGGGGTTTGGAGTATTTT
>TRBJ2-7|TRBV21-1|.|.
CASSKFSLAASSYEQYF
TGTGCCAGCAGCAAATTTAGTCTAGCTGCAAGCTCCTACGAGCAGTACTTC
>TRBJ2-1|TRBV7-9|.|.
CASSPVGQPMNNEQFF
TGTGCCAGCAGCCCGGTGGGCCAGCCGATGAACAATGAGCAGTTCTTC
>TRBJ1-5|TRBV2|.|TRBD1
CASSPGQGGNQPQHF
TGTGCCAGCAGCCCCGGACAGGGAGGCAATCAGCCCCAGCATTTT
>TRBJ1-1|TRBV19|.|.
CASSLGLGTEAFF
TGTGCCAGTAGTTTGGGCCTTGGGACTGAAGCTTTCTTT
>TRBJ2-5|TRBV28|.|TRBD2
CASKSGRRQETQYF
TGTGCCAGCAAGAGCGGGAGGCGGCAAGAGACCCAGTACTTC
>TRBJ2-1|TRBV7-6|.|.
CASSLGGGFYNEQFF
TGTGCCAGCAGCTTGGGCGGGGGCTTCTACAATGAGCAGTTCTTC
>TRBJ2-1|TRBV7-9|.|.
CASSAWLGGWDEQFF
TGTGCCAGCAGCGCGTGGTTGGGAGGTTGGGATGAGCAGTTCTTC
>TRBJ2-7|TRBV14|.|TRBD1
CASSQGTGGAYEQYF
TGTGCCAGCAGCCAAGGGACAGGGGGTGCCTACGAGCAGTACTTC
>TRBJ2-2|TRBV7-3|.|TRBD2
CASRGTSGNTGELFF
TGTGCAAGCCGGGGGACTAGCGGGAACACCGGGGAGCTGTTTTTT
>TRBJ1-3|TRBV13|.|.
CASSRRTGTPSSGNTIYF
TGTGCCAGCAGCCGGCGAACCGGGACACCAAGCTCTGGAAACACCATATATTTT
>TRBJ2-7|TRBV4-3|once|.
CASSQDTGRDEQYF
TGCGCCAGCAGCCAAGATACGGGTCGGGACGAGCAGTACTTC
>TRBJ1-1|TRBV11-3|.|.
CASSPGAGGPNTEAFF
TGTGCCAGCAGCCCTGGGGCGGGGGGCCCGAACACTGAAGCTTTCTTT
>TRBJ2-2|TRBV7-7|few|TRBD2
CASSQLASNTGELFF
TGTGCTAGCAGCCAACTAGCGTCGAACACCGGGGAGCTGTTTTTT
>TRBJ1-5|TRBV27|.|.
CASSLGADQPQHF
TGTGCCAGCAGTTTAGGGGCGGATCAGCCCCAGCATTTT
>TRBJ1-5|TRBV5-6|.|.
CASSFGDQPQHF
TGTGCCAGCAGCTTCGGAGATCAGCCCCAGCATTTT
>TRBJ1-5|TRBV4-2|.|.
CASSQVSSGNQPQHF
TGTGCCAGCAGCCAAGTCTCTTCCGGGAATCAGCCCCAGCATTTT
>TRBJ2-7|TRBV14|.|TRBD1
CASSQEWTGVQYF
TGTGCCAGCAGCCAAGAGTGGACAGGGGTGCAGTACTTC
>TRBJ1-1|TRBV7-2|.|TRBD1
CASSPDRGRPEAFF
TGTGCCAGCAGCCCGGACAGGGGGCGGCCGGAAGCTTTCTTT
>TRBJ2-2|TRBV28|few|TRBD1
CASSLTGQGYTGELFF
TGTGCCAGCAGCCTGACGGGACAGGGGTACACCGGGGAGCTGTTTTTT
>TRBJ1-1|TRBV7-9|.|TRBD1
CASSLGATGTAMNTEAFF
TGTGCCAGCAGCTTAGGAGCCACCGGGACAGCCATGAACACTGAAGCTTTCTTT
>TRBJ2-5|TRBV21-1|.|.
CASSSRQNEKETQYF
TGTGCCAGCAGCTCCCGACAGAATGAAAAAGAGACCCAGTACTTC
>TRBJ1-2|TRBV11-2|few|TRBD1
CAQQGEDGYTF
TGTGCCCAGCAGGGGGAAGATGGCTACACCTTC
>TRBJ1-5|TRBV4-2|few|.
CASSQAAREGNQPQHF
TGTGCCAGCAGCCAAGCGGCCAGGGAGGGCAATCAGCCCCAGCATTTT
>TRBJ1-4|TRBV27|.|.
CASSPIRTRRDEKLFF
TGTGCCAGCAGCCCGATTAGGACACGGAGGGATGAAAAACTGTTTTTT